One and the same sample provided the 4 T cell receptor beta chains below, sequenced in a study of blood T cell repertoires in COVID-19. TCRdb keeps only in-frame clones here, not all; method: immunoSEQ multiplex PCR. The profile shows about 17,000 clones, around 91% of them singletons. The sequenced sample was peripheral blood. Source of these receptors: a man aged 60-69 years with active COVID-19.

This sequence joins TRBV6-5 and TRBJ1-2; TRBD1 agrees at 11 bases. Germline V gene lookup returns CDR1 MNHEY and CDR2 SVGAGI. The CDR3 length is 14 residues. Unmatched junction bases numbered 1, after V lost 2 bases and J lost 5 bases. CDR3 sequence (DNA): TGTGCCAGCAGTTACGGGACAGGGGGTTATGGCTACACCTTC. Its translation is CASSYGTGGYGYTF.

The CDR3 region is CASSRLAGGPNEQFF. The CDR3 nucleotides read TGTGCCAGCAGCCGACTAGCGGGGGGGCCCAATGAGCAGTTCTTC. The chain recombines TRBV7-9 with TRBJ2-1, with 14 positions matching TRBD2. Losses at the gene ends were 5 bases for V and 6 bases for J; bases not matched to a gene: 3. Germline V gene sequence: CDR1 SEHNR, CDR2 FQNEAQ (reference sequence). The CDR3 sequence is 15 residues long.

The rearrangement uses TRBV15 and TRBJ2-3, with D maybe TRBD2 (5 bases). The CDR3 is made up of 15 amino acids. CDR1 is LNHNV, CDR2 YYDKDF, per germline (reference sequence). The germline V and J ends were trimmed by 3 bases and 2 bases, with 12 bases remaining between them. The CDR3 region is CATSRDLRDTDTQYF. CDR3 coding DNA: TGTGCCACCAGCAGGGATCTCCGGGACACAGATACGCAGTATTTT.

V and J are TRBV4-1 and TRBJ1-5; D is uncertain. The CDR3 length is 17 residues. Between the trimmed V and J ends, which lost 1 base and 7 bases, there was a span of 20 bases. Germline-derived CDR1 and CDR2 are MGHRA and YSYEKL. The CDR3 reads CASSQGSEGVGWQPQHF. For the CDR3, the DNA is TGCGCCAGCAGCCAAGGATCGGAGGGCGTGGGTTGGCAGCCCCAGCATTTT.